This T cell receptor (beta chain) was obtained from a study of CD8+CD57+ T cells in acquired aplastic anemia. Investigators profiled TCR beta VDJ and CDR3 from genomic DNA template. TCRdb re-called the reads with MiXCR, one entry per CDR3 protein. The repertoire holds about 150,000 distinct CDR3 sequences, with approximately 41% as singletons. Germline V gene data show CDR1 as DFQATT and CDR2 as SNEGSKA (reference sequence). This CDR3 contains 14 residues. Trimming took 2 bases from V and 1 from J, leaving 6 bases between them. This sequence originates from a human donor in good health, serving as a control. The rearrangement links TRBV20-1 to TRBJ2-6, with D unclear. The sample was sorted CD4+, CD8+, or CD8+CD57+ T cells (not recorded which) from PBMCs. CDR3 protein: CSARQGSGANVLTF. DNA of the CDR3: TGCAGTGCTAGACAAGGTTCTGGGGCCAACGTCCTGACTTTC.